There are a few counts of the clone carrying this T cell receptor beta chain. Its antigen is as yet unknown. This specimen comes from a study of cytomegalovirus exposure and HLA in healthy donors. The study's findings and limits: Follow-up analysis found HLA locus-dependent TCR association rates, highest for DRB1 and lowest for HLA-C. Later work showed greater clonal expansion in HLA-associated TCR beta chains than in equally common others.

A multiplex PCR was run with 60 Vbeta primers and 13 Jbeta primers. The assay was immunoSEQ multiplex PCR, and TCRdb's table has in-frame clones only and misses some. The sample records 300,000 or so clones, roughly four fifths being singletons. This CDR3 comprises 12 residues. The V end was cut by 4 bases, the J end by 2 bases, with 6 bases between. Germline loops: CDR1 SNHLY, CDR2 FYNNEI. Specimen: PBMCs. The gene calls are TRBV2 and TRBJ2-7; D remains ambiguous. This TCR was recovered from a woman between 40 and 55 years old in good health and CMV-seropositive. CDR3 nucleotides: TGTGCCAGCAGTGCAGAAACCTACGAGCAGTACTTC. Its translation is CASSAETYEQYF.